These 31 T cell receptor beta chains were all obtained from the same sample, sequenced in a study of early T cells in non-severe SARS-CoV-2 infection. TCRdb re-called the 5' RACE reads with MiXCR, one entry per CDR3 protein. This repertoire shows 83,000 or so distinct CDR3 sequences, about 10% found once; its top ten account for 7% to 9%. The specimen was whole blood, collected at baseline. These receptors were obtained from an adult who was a healthcare worker with PCR-confirmed SARS-CoV-2 infection or an uninfected control (not recorded which).

This clonotype showed up just a few times. This chain uses TRBV28 with TRBJ2-3; D not resolved. V lost 5 bases, J lost 2 bases, and 5 bases lay in between. Germline V gene lookup returns CDR1 MDHEN and CDR2 SYDVKM. The CDR3 length is 12 residues. Here the CDR3 DNA reads TGTGCCAGCAGTCCCATCACAGATACGCAGTATTTT. This translates into CASSPITDTQYF.

This clonotype was observed at least ten times. The rearrangement links TRBV5-1 to TRBJ2-7; 14 bases agree with TRBD2. V shed 1 base and J 5 bases; nucleotides not matched to a gene: 2. The CDR3 is 15 residues long. Germline CDR1 reads SGHRS; CDR2 reads YFSETQ. The CDR3, as DNA: TGCGCCAGCAGCTTGAGGACTAGCGGGGGGAACGAGCAGTACTTC. It encodes CASSLRTSGGNEQYF.

This chain joins TRBV18 and TRBJ2-3; 7 nucleotides match TRBD1. V shed 3 bases and J 0 bases; nucleotides not matched to a gene: 3. The length of the CDR3 is 15 residues. CDR1 KGHSH and CDR2 LQKENI come from the germline V gene. CDR3: CASSPTGMSTDTQYF. CDR3 DNA sequence: TGTGCCAGCTCACCGACAGGGATGAGCACAGATACGCAGTATTTT.

This clonotype has ten or more counts. This sequence joins TRBV9 and TRBJ2-7; weak D call: TRBD2 (5 bases). This CDR3 has 15 amino acids. Trimming cost V 0 bases and J 2 bases, with 12 bases left between them. In germline, CDR1 is SGDLS, CDR2 YYNGEE. CDR3 in DNA: TGTGCCAGCAGCGTAGACAGCGGCCTCGCCTACGAGCAGTACTTC. Translation: CASSVDSGLAYEQYF.

This clonotype was picked up a small number of times. One end of the junction varies from germline; a read error may be responsible. This chain joins TRBV19 and TRBJ2-4, with D maybe TRBD2 (6 bases). The CDR3 has 12 residues. Germline loops: CDR1 LNHDA, CDR2 SQIVND (reference sequence). The CDR3: CASSWQGGIQYF. DNA of the CDR3: TGCGCCAGTAGTTGGCAGGGAGGCATTCAGTACTTC.

The CDR3 here is CASKGDRGNTEAFF. The CDR3 DNA follows: TGCGCCAGCAAGGGGGACAGGGGAAACACTGAAGCTTTCTTT. This chain connects TRBV5-1 to TRBJ1-1, with TRBD1 matching 10 bases. Germline trimming cut 6 bases from V and 2 bases from J; bases unmatched to any gene: 4. Germline CDR1 is SGHRS and CDR2 is YFSETQ. The CDR3 contains 14 residues.

Ten or more counts support this clonotype. Relative to the germline gene, one junction end is altered; a read error may explain this. The chain links TRBV20-1 to TRBJ2-3; no definite D call. Germline V CDR1 and CDR2: DFQATT, SNEGSKA (reference sequence). This CDR3 region has 11 residues. The CDR3 reads CSAPVQLRPDF. The CDR3, as DNA: TGCAGTGCCCCGGTCCAACTACGACCAGATTTT.

The chain combines TRBV7-8 with TRBJ2-7; 11 nucleotides line up with TRBD2. Germline CDR1 is SGHVS and CDR2 is FQNEAQ. V gave up 5 bases and J gave up 1 base; unmatched junction bases: 7. The CDR3 spans 16 residues. The CDR3 is CASSGVGLAGSYEQYF. The CDR3 bases are TGTGCCAGCAGCGGGGTAGGACTAGCGGGTTCCTACGAGCAGTACTTC.

This clonotype was counted only a few times. This chain uses TRBV7-8 with TRBJ2-7; D may be TRBD2 (5 bases). The CDR3 runs to 15 residues. The V gene's germline CDR1 is SGHVS and CDR2 FQNEAQ. V lost 0 bases to trimming and J lost 2 bases, with 11 bases between them. CDR3 region: CASSLASGLTYEQYF. Here the CDR3 DNA reads TGTGCCAGCAGCTTAGCCAGCGGCCTTACCTACGAGCAGTACTTC.

This clonotype was seen only a few times. CDR3 protein: CASTFLDRNEQYF. The CDR3 DNA reads TGTGCCAGCACCTTCCTGGACAGGAACGAGCAGTACTTC. The genes are TRBV28 and TRBJ2-7; 7 nucleotides line up with TRBD1. In germline, CDR1 is MDHEN, CDR2 SYDVKM. The CDR3 runs to 13 residues. V gave up 7 bases and J gave up 5 bases; unmatched junction bases: 8.

This chain uses TRBV15 with TRBJ2-3; a weak D match, TRBD1 (5 bases). CDR3 length: 16 amino acids. Germline lookup yields CDR1 LNHNV and CDR2 YYDKDF (reference sequence). Trimming removed 5 bases from V and 5 bases from J, with 20 bases in between. CDR3 coding DNA: TGTGCCACCAGCTTATACAGGTCTCAAGGGGAAGATACGCAGTATTTT. The encoded protein is CATSLYRSQGEDTQYF.

This chain joins TRBV7-9 and TRBJ2-5; D unclear. Germline V gene data show CDR1 as SEHNR and CDR2 as FQNEAQ (reference sequence). V was clipped by 3 bases and J by 2 bases, with 10 bases between them. The CDR3 contains 14 residues. This CDR3 reads CASSFSTVQETQYF. CDR3 coding DNA: TGTGCCAGCAGCTTTAGCACGGTGCAAGAGACCCAGTACTTC.

There are many counts of this clonotype. V usage is TRBV27 and J usage is TRBJ2-7; 7 bases are shared with TRBD1. The CDR3 runs to 15 residues. V was pared by 8 bases and J by 1 base, with 11 bases of the junction left unmatched. Germline V gene data show CDR1 as MNHEY and CDR2 as SMNVEV (reference sequence). CDR3 in amino acids: CASGYPGQNSYEQYF. CDR3 DNA: TGTGCCAGCGGATACCCGGGACAGAATTCCTACGAGCAGTACTTC.

This CDR3 reads CASSSLDGADTQYF. CDR3 coding DNA: TGTGCCAGCAGTTCCCTCGATGGGGCAGATACGCAGTATTTT. The V gene is TRBV28, the J gene TRBJ2-3; D remains ambiguous. Germline V gene sequence: CDR1 MDHEN, CDR2 SYDVKM. This CDR3 comprises 14 residues. The V end was cut by 4 bases, the J end by 4 bases, with 12 bases between.

The genes are TRBV15 and TRBJ2-2; D not resolved. The CDR3 extends over 16 amino acids. CDR1 LNHNV and CDR2 YYDKDF come from the germline V gene (reference sequence). Between the trimmed V and J ends, which lost 5 bases and 2 bases, there was a span of 15 bases. CDR3 DNA: TGTGCCACCAGCTCTTTGGTTGAGGCCAACACCGGGGAGCTGTTTTTT. It yields the protein CATSSLVEANTGELFF.

In its sample, this clonotype was seen many times. V gene TRBV28 combines with J gene TRBJ2-7, with D hard to call. The germline CDR1 and CDR2 sequences are MDHEN and SYDVKM. V was shortened by 6 bases and J by 4 bases, with 7 bases between the two germline ends. The CDR3 is 11 residues long. In DNA form, the CDR3 reads TGTGCCAGCAGCCGCCAGTACGAGCAGTACTTC. Protein product: CASSRQYEQYF.

The chain employs TRBV30 and TRBJ2-5; the D gene is possibly TRBD1 (6 bases). Trimming took off 1 base at V and 4 bases at J, with 16 bases between the two ends. This CDR3 spans 15 amino acids. The germline gives CDR1 GTSNPN, CDR2 SVGIG (reference sequence). The CDR3 protein is CAWSATGSRGETQYF. As DNA, the CDR3 is TGTGCCTGGAGTGCCACAGGGAGCCGGGGAGAGACCCAGTACTTC.

This clonotype came up many times. This rearrangement joins TRBV9 to TRBJ2-1, with D maybe TRBD2 (6 bases). CDR3 length: 14 amino acids. Germline V gene sequence: CDR1 SGDLS, CDR2 YYNGEE. V gave up 4 bases and J gave up 9 bases, with 17 bases separating them. The chain's CDR3 is CASSPNAGGSEQFF. DNA for the CDR3: TGTGCCAGCAGCCCCAACGCTGGGGGGTCTGAGCAGTTCTTC.

This clonotype was counted only a few times. The V call is TRBV24-1, the J call TRBJ2-5; D gene uncertain. Germline V gives CDR1 KGHDR, CDR2 SFDVKD. V lost 4 bases to trimming and J lost 4 bases, with 6 bases between them. There are 12 residues in the CDR3. The CDR3 loop reads CATSDNLETQYF. CDR3 sequence (DNA): TGTGCCACCAGTGACAACCTAGAGACCCAGTACTTC.

Only one count was recorded for this clonotype. The V gene is TRBV6-2 or TRBV6-3, the J gene TRBJ2-2; no firm D call. The ends were cut back, 2 bases at V and 1 base at J, with 5 bases in the middle. The germline V gene encodes CDR1 MNHEY and CDR2 SVGEGT. The CDR3 is 14 amino acids. Here the CDR3 DNA reads TGTGCCAGCAGTTACCGCCTGAACACCGGGGAGCTGTTTTTT. Its protein is CASSYRLNTGELFF.

The genes are TRBV24-1 and TRBJ2-5; TRBD1 agrees at 9 bases. V was pared by 4 bases and J by 1 base, with 9 bases of the junction left unmatched. Germline V gives CDR1 KGHDR, CDR2 SFDVKD. The CDR3 sequence is 17 residues long. Written as DNA, the CDR3 is TGTGCCACCAGTGACTATGGACAGGGGCTCGGCCAAGAGACCCAGTACTTC. Protein sequence: CATSDYGQGLGQETQYF.

V and J are TRBV12-3 or TRBV12-4 and TRBJ2-5; 11 nucleotides agree with TRBD2. This CDR3 is built from 16 residues. Losses at the gene ends were 3 bases for V and 3 bases for J; bases not matched to a gene: 6. The CDR3: CASSLTSGIREETQYF. The CDR3 nucleotides are TGTGCCAGCAGTTTGACTAGCGGGATAAGGGAAGAGACCCAGTACTTC.

The chain recombines TRBV28 with TRBJ2-1; 14 bases map to TRBD2. The length of the CDR3 is 15 residues. Germline V lookup: CDR1 MDHEN, CDR2 SYDVKM. V was clipped by 7 bases and J by 10 bases; unmatched bases: 9. CDR3 DNA sequence: TGTGCCAGCATGCGCGGGACTAGCGGGAGTAAGGAGCAGTTCTTC. Protein: CASMRGTSGSKEQFF.

This clonotype was counted between two and nine times. J is TRBJ1-5 and V is TRBV19; TRBD1 matches at 7 bases. Germline V gene sequence: CDR1 LNHDA, CDR2 SQIVND (reference sequence). The V segment lost 5 bases and the J segment 9 bases; nucleotides outside the gene matches: 16. CDR3 length equals 16 residues. CDR3 sequence (DNA): TGTGCCAGTAGTCTCAGGGGGACAGATAGCCGGACGCCCCAGCATTTT. It translates to CASSLRGTDSRTPQHF.

Many counts were recorded for this clonotype. The chain couples TRBV5-6 to TRBJ2-2, with a weak D call TRBD1 (6 bases). V lost 4 bases to trimming and J lost 5 bases, with 12 bases between them. Germline lookup yields CDR1 SGHDT and CDR2 YYEEEE. The CDR3 contains 14 residues. The CDR3 spells CASSLGQLTGELFF. The CDR3 nucleotides read TGTGCCAGCAGCCTAGGACAGCTTACCGGGGAGCTGTTTTTT.

This clonotype was counted between two and nine times. The chain employs TRBV6-4 and TRBJ1-2; tentatively, D is TRBD1 (6 bases). V lost 5 bases, J lost 8 bases, and 18 bases lay in between. CDR3 size: 14 residues. Germline CDR1 is MRHNA and CDR2 is SNTAGT. The CDR3 is CASSTGAGTGGYTF. CDR3 bases: TGTGCCAGCAGTACGGGGGCCGGGACCGGAGGCTACACCTTC.

This clonotype was picked up a small number of times. This chain connects TRBV7-6 to TRBJ2-1, with 9 nucleotides matching TRBD2. The trim removed 3 bases at V and 8 bases at J, leaving 8 bases unmatched. This CDR3 comprises 15 residues. Germline V gene lookup returns CDR1 SGHVS and CDR2 FNYEAQ. The CDR3 nucleotides are TGTGCCAGCAGCTTGGCCGGGACTAGCATCGATGAGCAGTTCTTC. Translating it yields CASSLAGTSIDEQFF.

For this clonotype: This CDR3 fails to terminate in the conserved phenylalanine or tryptophan, so it likely reflects a read error. The CDR3 sequence: CASSLRAQNTGELFL. CDR3 DNA sequence: TGTGCCAGCAGCCTCCGGGCCCAGAACACCGGGGAGCTGTTTCTT. The chain employs TRBV7-2 and TRBJ2-2, with D uncertain. Trimming removed 5 bases from V and 1 base from J, with 11 bases in between. CDR1 SGHTA and CDR2 FQGNSA come from the germline V gene. CDR3 length: 15 amino acids.

This clonotype has only a few counts. The chain combines TRBV10-3 with TRBJ2-3; no definite D call. CDR3 length: 14 residues. The germline V gene encodes CDR1 ENHRY and CDR2 SYGVKD. With 4 bases removed from V and 4 bases from J, the gap between germline ends came to 12 bases. CDR3 in DNA: TGTGCCATCAGTGCCGGCAGTGAGGCAGATACGCAGTATTTT. This gives the protein CAISAGSEADTQYF.

This clonotype was detected a few times. V and J are TRBV30 and TRBJ2-7, with TRBD2 as a possible D gene (6 bases). Germline V lookup: CDR1 GTSNPN, CDR2 SVGIG (reference sequence). The CDR3 runs 13 residues. The V and J ends lost 4 bases and 4 bases respectively, with 14 bases between them. CDR3 in amino acids: CAWNRAGRYEQYF. The CDR3, as DNA: TGTGCCTGGAACCGGGCGGGGAGGTACGAGCAGTACTTC.

This clonotype occurred many times. The CDR3 DNA reads TGCAGTGCTAGAGATCCGCCTCAACTAGCGGGAGTGAGGAGGGAGCAGTTCTTC. Amino acids: CSARDPPQLAGVRREQFF. The chain is built from TRBV20-1 and TRBJ2-1, with 11 bases identical to TRBD2. The CDR3 covers 18 residues. The germline gives CDR1 DFQATT, CDR2 SNEGSKA (reference sequence). Trimming cost V 0 bases and J 10 bases; bases outside gene matches: 17.